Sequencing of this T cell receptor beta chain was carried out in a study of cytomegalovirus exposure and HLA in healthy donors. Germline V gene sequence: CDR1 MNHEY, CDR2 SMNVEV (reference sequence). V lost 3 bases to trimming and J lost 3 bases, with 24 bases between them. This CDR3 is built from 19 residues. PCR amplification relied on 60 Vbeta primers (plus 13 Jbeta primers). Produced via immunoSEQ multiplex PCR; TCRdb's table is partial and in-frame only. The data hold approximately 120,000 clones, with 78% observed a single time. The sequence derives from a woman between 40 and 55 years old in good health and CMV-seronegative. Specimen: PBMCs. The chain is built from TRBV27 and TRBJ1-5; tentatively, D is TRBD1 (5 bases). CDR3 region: CASSFDSVCWVVDNQPQHF. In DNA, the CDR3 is TGTGCCAGCAGTTTTGACAGTGTGTGCTGGGTTGTCGACAATCAGCCCCAGCATTTT.